The 22 T cell receptor beta chains below come from one sample, sequenced in a study of blood T cells in healthy people across ages. Primers used in a second PCR of roughly 6 to 12 cycles were a sample-barcoded 5' primer and a J-beta primer mix. One entry per CDR3 protein, called by TCRdb with MiXCR from the 5' RACE reads. Altogether around 750,000 distinct CDR3 sequences are present, about 48% being singletons, with the ten largest covering about 42%. Sequenced material: blood. Receptors were obtained from a man aged 80 or over in good health.

J is TRBJ2-6 and V is TRBV2; D may match TRBD1 or TRBD2 (5 bases each). The CDR3 runs to 14 residues. Trimming cost V 7 bases and J 3 bases, with 10 bases left between them. Germline assignment: CDR1 SNHLY and CDR2 FYNNEI. Written as DNA, the CDR3 is TGTGCCAGCACCCGAGGGGTTGGGGCCAACGTCCTGACTTTC. Translating it yields CASTRGVGANVLTF.

The chain joins TRBV21-1 to TRBJ2-5; no DNA check was done on the table's D call, TRBD2. TRBV21-1 is designated a pseudogene. The length of the CDR3 is 19 residues. This chain's CDR3 is CASSKVAPLDEPAHETQYF. CDR3 in DNA: TGTGCCAGCAGCAAAGTAGCTCCCCTCGACGAGCCCGCTCATGAGACCCAGTACTTC.

V and J are TRBV24-1 and TRBJ2-1, with TRBD2 as a possible D gene (6 bases). Germline values: CDR1 KGHDR, CDR2 SFDVKD. The CDR3 consists of 16 residues. V gave up 5 bases and J gave up 3 bases, with 16 bases separating them. CDR3 in DNA: TGTGCCACCAGTGCCCCTTCGGGGGAGGACTACAATGAGCAGTTCTTC. Protein: CATSAPSGEDYNEQFF.

The V and J genes are TRBV4-2 and TRBJ2-7; 8 bases match TRBD2. CDR3 length equals 16 residues. V dropped 0 bases and J dropped 6; count of bases not matched to a gene: 10. Germline V gene sequence: CDR1 LGHNA, CDR2 YNFKEQ. Written as DNA, the CDR3 is TGTGCCAGCAGCCAAGAACGCGGGAGGCCCGAGAGCGAGCAGTACTTC. Residues: CASSQERGRPESEQYF.

As to this clonotype: Sequence at one end of the junction differs from germline and may be a read error. This chain uses TRBV9 with TRBJ2-2; a weak D match, TRBD1 (6 bases). Looked up from germline, CDR1 is SGDLS and CDR2 is YYNGEE. CDR3 length equals 14 residues. CDR3 in amino acids: CASGGGLNAGELFF. The CDR3 nucleotides are TGTGCCAGTGGGGGCGGATTGAACGCCGGGGAGCTGTTTTTT.

Comment on this clonotype: One end of the junction does not line up with germline, which may come from a read error. This chain uses TRBV7-2 with TRBJ2-3, with D maybe TRBD2 (7 bases). The CDR3 has 14 amino acids. Per germline, CDR1 SGHTA and CDR2 FQGNSA. This chain's CDR3 is CAGSLRGAEDTQYF. DNA of the CDR3: TGTGCCGGCAGCTTACGGGGGGCGGAAGATACGCAGTATTTT.

The chain has TRBV28 and TRBJ1-5; 7 nucleotides match TRBD1. The CDR3 is 15 amino acids. CDR1 MDHEN and CDR2 SYDVKM come from the germline V gene. Trimming removed 3 bases from V and 4 bases from J; junction bases left unmatched: 6. The CDR3 region is CASSLSTGPNQPQHF. CDR3 bases: TGTGCCAGCAGTTTGTCGACAGGGCCAAATCAGCCCCAGCATTTT.

The chain uses TRBV28 and TRBJ2-5; the match to TRBD1 covers 10 bases. The germline CDR1 and CDR2 sequences are MDHEN and SYDVKM. Trimming cost V 7 bases and J 11 bases; bases outside gene matches: 22. The CDR3 totals 17 residues. The CDR3 sequence is CASTGRRTGGTYNEQYF. The CDR3 DNA sequence: TGTGCCAGCACCGGGAGACGGACAGGGGGGACCTACAATGAGCAGTACTTC.

The chain has TRBV25-1 and TRBJ2-7, with 9 bases matching TRBD2. CDR1 and CDR2 (germline): MGHDK, SYGVNS. The CDR3 has 13 residues. Germline trimming cut 6 bases from V and 2 bases from J; bases unmatched to any gene: 2. CDR3 amino acids: CASRPSGTYEQYF. CDR3 nucleotide sequence: TGTGCCAGCAGGCCTAGCGGGACCTACGAGCAGTACTTC.

The rearrangement uses TRBV29-1 and TRBJ1-5, with 10 bases fitting TRBD1. The CDR3 extends over 14 amino acids. Trimming removed 7 bases from V and 3 bases from J; junction bases left unmatched: 6. Germline CDR1 reads SQVTM; CDR2 reads ANQGSEA. CDR3 bases: TGCAGCGCCCGAGGGACAGGGGACAATCAGCCCCAGCATTTT. This gives the protein CSARGTGDNQPQHF.

This chain joins TRBV2 and TRBJ1-1; D gene unclear. Germline V lookup: CDR1 SNHLY, CDR2 FYNNEI. The germline V and J ends were trimmed by 1 base and 5 bases, with 14 bases remaining between them. This CDR3 is 15 amino acids long. CDR3 residues: CASSEDSLMGTEAFF. The CDR3, as DNA: TGTGCCAGCAGTGAAGACAGCCTTATGGGGACTGAAGCTTTCTTT. Full variable domain (rest looked up from reference TRBV2 and TRBJ1-1): EPEVTQTPSHQVTQMGQEVILRCVPISNHLYFYWYRQILGQKVEFLVSFYNNEISEKSEIFDDQFSVERPDGSNFTLKIRSTKLEDSAMYFCASSEDSLMGTEAFFGQGTRLTVV.

V gene TRBV7-2 combines with J gene TRBJ2-1, with D possibly being TRBD1 or TRBD2 (5 bases each). V dropped 5 bases and J dropped 5 bases, with 10 bases sitting between them. This CDR3 has 13 residues. Germline V CDR1 and CDR2: SGHTA, FQGNSA. The CDR3 DNA is TGTGCCAGCAGCGGGGGACCTAACAATGAGCAGTTCTTC. Its translation is CASSGGPNNEQFF.

The rearrangement joins TRBV9 to TRBJ2-1, with D possibly being TRBD2 (5 bases). The germline V gene encodes CDR1 SGDLS and CDR2 YYNGEE. The CDR3 spans 14 residues. Trimming removed 0 bases from V and 6 bases from J, with 10 bases in between. This CDR3 is CASSVEIASNEQFF. The CDR3 DNA follows: TGTGCCAGCAGCGTAGAAATAGCGTCCAATGAGCAGTTCTTC.

The rearrangement links TRBV5-1 to TRBJ2-1; D remains ambiguous. V lost 4 bases, J lost 5 bases, and 4 bases lay in between. This CDR3 region has 11 residues. Germline V gives CDR1 SGHRS, CDR2 YFSETQ. The CDR3 DNA is TGCGCCAGCAGCGCGCACAATGAGCAGTTCTTC. Amino acids: CASSAHNEQFF. The entire variable domain, with the rest obtained from reference TRBV5-1 and TRBJ2-1, is as follows: KAGVTQTPRYLIKTRGQQVTLSCSPISGHRSVSWYQQTPGQGLQFLFEYFSETQRNKGNFPGRFSGRQFSNSRSEMNVSTLELGDSALYLCASSAHNEQFFGPGTRLTVL.

This chain connects TRBV29-1 to TRBJ2-1, with 9 bases aligning to TRBD2. The V gene's germline CDR1 is SQVTM and CDR2 ANQGSEA. The CDR3 loop spans 14 amino acids. J gave up 9 bases and V 3 bases, and 9 bases lay outside the gene matches. CDR3 sequence reads: CSVEASGMVGEQFF. DNA of the CDR3: TGCAGCGTTGAGGCTAGCGGGATGGTGGGTGAGCAGTTCTTC.

The chain joins TRBV4-1 to TRBJ2-5; D gene ambiguous. V was clipped by 0 bases and J by 4 bases, with 9 bases between them. CDR3 length: 14 residues. Germline V lookup: CDR1 MGHRA, CDR2 YSYEKL. CDR3 bases: TGCGCCAGCAGCCAAGAGGTGGTTTCAGAGACCCAGTACTTC. Amino acid sequence: CASSQEVVSETQYF.

The rearrangement links TRBV5-1 to TRBJ2-1; D call uncertain. V was cut by 0 bases and J by 6 bases, with 10 bases left in between. In germline, CDR1 is SGHRS, CDR2 YFSETQ. CDR3 length: 14 residues. CDR3 sequence: CASSLDLQINEQFF. DNA of the CDR3: TGCGCCAGCAGCTTGGACTTACAGATCAATGAGCAGTTCTTC.

In its sample, this clonotype was seen a few times. This chain connects TRBV5-1 to TRBJ2-7; tentative D call: TRBD2 (6 bases). Germline V gene lookup returns CDR1 SGHRS and CDR2 YFSETQ. The V gene lost 0 bases and the J gene lost 0 bases, with 10 bases spanning the gap. This CDR3 has 15 amino acids. The CDR3 DNA follows: TGCGCCAGCAGCTTGGGTAGCGGAAACTCCTACGAGCAGTACTTC. The encoded protein is CASSLGSGNSYEQYF.

This clonotype was seen more than once but under ten times. The V call is TRBV19, the J call TRBJ2-3; the D gene could be TRBD1 or TRBD2 (6 bases each). Germline V gene lookup returns CDR1 LNHDA and CDR2 SQIVND (reference sequence). The CDR3 covers 14 residues. V was shortened by 5 bases and J by 5 bases, with 14 bases between the two germline ends. The CDR3 region has the DNA TGTGCCAGTAGTGTACTAGCACAGGGAGATACGCAGTATTTT. Translating gives CASSVLAQGDTQYF. The complete variable domain, with remaining parts taken from reference TRBV19 and TRBJ2-3, reads DGGITQSPKYLFRKEGQNVTLSCEQNLNHDAMYWYRQDPGQGLRLIYYSQIVNDFQKGDIAEGYSVSREKKESFPLTVTSAQKNPTAFYLCASSVLAQGDTQYFGPGTRLTVL.

The chain recombines TRBV12-3 or TRBV12-4 with TRBJ2-5, with unresolved D. The CDR3 totals 13 residues. Trimming took off 7 bases at V and 11 bases at J, with 20 bases between the two ends. The CDR3 coding sequence is TGTGCCAGCACTCTAAGCTCCTACAATGAGCAGTACTTC. Translated: CASTLSSYNEQYF.

This clonotype was detected only a few times. The rearrangement links TRBV21-1 to TRBJ2-5; TRBD2, as called in the table, went unchecked against the DNA. TRBV21-1 is flagged as a pseudogene. The CDR3 extends over 24 amino acids. CDR3 sequence: CASSKIPEELSWERDLFIQETQYF. The CDR3 DNA follows: TGTGCCAGCAGCAAAATTCCCGAGGAGCTCTCCTGGGAGAGGGATCTCTTTATCCAAGAGACCCAGTACTTC.

The rearrangement joins TRBV10-3 to TRBJ2-1; no clear D gene. Deletions cut 3 bases from V and 0 bases from J, with 12 bases between. The CDR3 has 16 amino acids. The germline V gene has CDR1 ENHRY and CDR2 SYGVKD. CDR3 sequence: CAISDPFRSSYNEQFF. The CDR3, as DNA: TGTGCCATCAGTGATCCATTCCGGAGCTCCTACAATGAGCAGTTCTTC.